Following are 14 T cell receptor beta chains from one sample sequenced in a study of T-cell reconstitution after alpha-beta-depleted transplantation in children. The library targeted TCRbeta and was prepared with unique molecular identifiers. TCRdb ran MiXCR on the PCR reads and lists one entry per CDR3 protein. The data show about 500,000 distinct CDR3 sequences, with 30% to 35% seen just once and approximately 2.3% held by the top ten. This sample comprised PBMCs from the stem cell graft donor, obtained from the stem cell graft. The receptors stem from a human donor who donated a stem cell graft to a child with aplastic anemia.

This clonotype was counted a few times. The chain joins TRBV18 to TRBJ1-4, with no clear D. V was clipped by 1 base and J by 0 bases, with 9 bases between them. Germline V gene sequence: CDR1 KGHSH, CDR2 LQKENI. This CDR3 has 16 amino acids. The CDR3 sequence is CASSPRGVATNEKLFF. The CDR3 region has the DNA TGTGCCAGCTCACCACGGGGAGTTGCAACTAATGAAAAACTGTTTTTT.

CDR3 region: CASSLLASGPYEQYV. In nucleotides, the CDR3 is TGTGCCAGCAGCTTGCTTGCTAGCGGGCCCTACGAGCAGTACGTC. The V call is TRBV7-9, the J call TRBJ2-7, with 8 bases aligning to TRBD2. This CDR3 has 15 residues. The V and J ends lost 3 bases and 2 bases, in that order; junction bases with no gene match: 6. CDR1 and CDR2 (germline): SEHNR, FQNEAQ (reference sequence).

This clonotype has a handful of counts. The chain recombines TRBV6-2 or TRBV6-3 with TRBJ2-7; D unresolved. Germline CDR1 reads MNHEY; CDR2 reads SVGEGT. The CDR3 length is 13 residues. The germline V and J ends were trimmed by 5 bases and 2 bases, with 10 bases remaining between them. CDR3 in DNA: TGTGCCAGCAGTCACCACCCCACCTACGAGCAGTACTTC. Translation gives CASSHHPTYEQYF.

This clonotype was found a few times. V usage is TRBV6-1 and J usage is TRBJ1-2; D unclear. V gave up 2 bases and J gave up 4 bases, with 14 bases separating them. Germline V gives CDR1 MNHNS, CDR2 SASEGT. This CDR3 spans 15 amino acids. The DNA of the CDR3 is TGTGCCAGCAGTGAACTTACCCCATGGGTCTATGGCTACACCTTC. Translated, it gives CASSELTPWVYGYTF.

Only a few counts were recorded for this clonotype. The chain combines TRBV11-2 with TRBJ1-5; 9 nucleotides agree with TRBD1. In germline, CDR1 is SGHAT, CDR2 FQNNGV. Trimming cost V 5 bases and J 2 bases; bases outside gene matches: 10. The length of the CDR3 is 17 residues. CDR3 protein: CASSESGTGYGNQPQHF. CDR3 sequence (DNA): TGTGCCAGCAGCGAATCCGGGACAGGGTACGGCAATCAGCCCCAGCATTTT.

This clonotype was detected ten times or more. The J gene is TRBJ1-2, the V gene TRBV29-1; no clear D. This CDR3 comprises 14 residues. Between the trimmed V and J ends, which lost 0 bases and 8 bases, there was a span of 16 bases. Germline V gene data show CDR1 as SQVTM and CDR2 as ANQGSEA. The CDR3 DNA reads as TGCAGCGTTGAAGATCGAGAGGGCATAGGCGGCTACACCTTC. This codes for CSVEDREGIGGYTF.

This clonotype was detected only a few times. The chain links TRBV29-1 to TRBJ2-2, with a possible D match to TRBD1 (6 bases). V shed 4 bases and J shed 8 bases, with 11 bases lying between them. CDR1 SQVTM and CDR2 ANQGSEA come from the germline V gene. The CDR3 length is 12 residues. This CDR3 reads CSVAEGGGELFF. CDR3 bases: TGCAGCGTTGCCGAAGGGGGAGGGGAGCTGTTTTTT.

This clonotype has just a few counts. The gene calls are TRBV20-1 and TRBJ2-1; 11 bases map to TRBD2. The CDR3 is 17 residues long. The J segment lost 4 bases and the V segment lost 0 bases, leaving 8 bases of the junction unmatched. Looked up from germline, CDR1 is DFQATT and CDR2 is SNEGSKA (reference sequence). CDR3: CSARDSFRLAGYNEQFF. The DNA for the CDR3 is TGCAGTGCTAGAGATTCTTTTCGACTAGCGGGGTACAATGAGCAGTTCTTC.

This clonotype was observed a handful of times. The CDR3, as DNA: TGTGCCAGCAGTAAAGGGGGGGGCGGGGAGACCCAGTACTTC. Translated: CASSKGGGGETQYF. This rearrangement joins TRBV6-1 to TRBJ2-5; TRBD2 might be the D (7 bases). CDR1 MNHNS and CDR2 SASEGT come from the germline V gene. The CDR3 has 14 residues. The germline V and J ends were trimmed by 5 bases and 5 bases, with 15 bases remaining between them.

The V and J genes are TRBV5-1 and TRBJ2-3, with D unresolved. Germline V lookup: CDR1 SGHRS, CDR2 YFSETQ. V dropped 0 bases and J dropped 1 base, with 9 bases sitting between them. This CDR3 is 15 amino acids long. CDR3 sequence (DNA): TGCGCCAGCAGCTTGGATCCAGGAGGCACAGATACGCAGTATTTT. As protein: CASSLDPGGTDTQYF.

The chain has TRBV7-2 and TRBJ2-3; TRBD2 agrees at 10 bases. The trim removed 2 bases at V and 5 bases at J, leaving 7 bases unmatched. Germline loops: CDR1 SGHTA, CDR2 FQGNSA. This CDR3 spans 16 amino acids. CDR3 sequence: CASSLIIAGGIDTQYF. Written as DNA, the CDR3 is TGTGCCAGCAGCTTAATTATAGCGGGAGGAATAGATACGCAGTATTTT.

The chain combines TRBV6-1 with TRBJ1-4; D uncertain. From germline, CDR1 is MNHNS and CDR2 SASEGT. V dropped 5 bases and J dropped 4 bases, with 11 bases sitting between them. The CDR3 totals 14 residues. The CDR3 loop is CASSPRWGNEKLFF. The CDR3 nucleotides read TGTGCCAGCAGTCCAAGATGGGGTAATGAAAAACTGTTTTTT.

This clonotype came up a few times. The chain carries TRBV6-5 and TRBJ1-1, with no clear D. Germline loops: CDR1 MNHEY, CDR2 SVGAGI. The V and J ends lost 4 bases and 6 bases respectively, with 12 bases between them. The CDR3 is 13 residues long. The CDR3 DNA reads as TGTGCCAGCAGTTCCTCCGTTGTCCCTGAAGCTTTCTTT. This gives the protein CASSSSVVPEAFF.

This clonotype was counted a few times. The chain has TRBV5-1 and TRBJ2-1; D is tentatively TRBD1 or TRBD2 (7 bases each). Germline CDR1 and CDR2: SGHRS and YFSETQ. There are 15 residues in the CDR3. Trimming left V 6 bases short and J 5 bases short, with 18 bases between. For the CDR3, the DNA is TGCGCCAGCACCCCCAGGGGGGGTTTGGACAATGAGCAGTTCTTC. Translating it yields CASTPRGGLDNEQFF. The full variable domain, with the rest looked up from reference TRBV5-1 and TRBJ2-1, is KAGVTQTPRYLIKTRGQQVTLSCSPISGHRSVSWYQQTPGQGLQFLFEYFSETQRNKGNFPGRFSGRQFSNSRSEMNVSTLELGDSALYLCASTPRGGLDNEQFFGPGTRLTVL.